Included here is one T cell receptor (beta chain) sequence, with context. The sample holds one count of this clone. Its antigen has not been determined. No much larger clonotype is one base removed from it; base qualities were not supplied. Inclusion was restricted to participants for whom at least one PBMC sample before ART initiation and at least two post-ART samples were available. All participants with HIV were treated in the United States of America. Before DNA extraction, cryopreserved samples containing about 0.9-11 million PBMC were thawed and washed. At the time of the earliest PBMC sample, participants with HIV were aged between about 23 and 55 years. Each participant contributed PBMC samples from 1-4 timepoints before ART initiation and 2-8 timepoints after ART initiation, with a median of 7 samples. For every participant, serial HIV viral load, CD4+ T-cell count, ART history and demographic data were obtained. Genomic DNA was extracted from unsorted PBMC with a Qiagen kit on a QIAcube, processed in batches of 12 samples.

This record belongs to a study of long-term antiretroviral therapy in people with HIV (dated by TCRdb to between 2020 and 2023). Context from the whole study: The earliest samples were collected about a decade before the 2015 WHO recommendation for immediate ART, when ART was typically delayed until CD4 counts fell. Whether ART initiation and durable HIV suppression were associated with changes in peripheral blood TRB repertoire composition and diversity was tested in a retrospective serial study. From some 30 adults with confirmed HIV infection, the cohort provided over 150 cryopreserved PBMC samples, gathered serially across a mean of approximately six years (range 1-12). About 35% of the 30 participants with HIV were female. No cross-contamination during QIAcube processing turned up in test extractions that ran a monoclonal T-cell line alongside more than 30 polyclonal samples. Beyond this particular receptor, the publication reports: Inferences about post-ART repertoire changes are limited because no data were available on ART adherence, viral resistance or therapy changes. The samples were dated from 2004 to 2017, and the ART regimens that were used may be less effective than current ART regimens. Expanded TRB clones identified before ART initiation dominated the repertoire across all time points, though the dominance fluctuated and decreased in many PLHIV after ART. Because pre-ART samples had limited cell numbers, unsorted PBMC were profiled rather than sorted CD4+ and CD8+ T cells. ART initiation was associated with a significant increase in TRB diversity, but diversity stayed significantly below transplant donor controls even after long-term ART. Limited PBMC availability meant only the TCR beta chain was sequenced, without alpha chain pairing. Narrower CDR3 length ranges were observed in HIV repertoires than in controls, and an antigen-experienced repertoire with only a slight naive shift after ART was suggested by the network structure.

The CDR3 starts with the cysteine, ends with the phenylalanine, and has 13 residues. Only the CDR3 part of the read is kept: 39 bases, read in frame from the first base. Via the germline V gene, CDR1 is SGHTA and CDR2 FQGNSA. The trim is 3 bases for V and 2 bases for J, with a gap of 8 bases between the germline ends. The immunoSEQ hsTCRB v3.0 assay was used at survey level resolution for TRB variable region sequencing. A depth of roughly 35,000-55,000 T-cell genomes per sample was targeted for TRB sequencing. TRB libraries were pooled and sequenced on an Illumina MiSeq using a v3 150-cycle kit. The authors' analysis ran thus. Repertoire analysis was run in R within a reproducible Nextflow workflow that covered QC, data transformation and analysis. LymphoSeq2, an R package for AIRR-Seq data exploration, was used to implement custom analyses. After excluding a handful of samples that yielded fewer than 5000 total TRB sequences, 190 or so HIV repertoires remained for analysis. Of the approximately 190 retained HIV repertoires, approximately 57 were collected before and around 130 after ART initiation. Repertoires were downsampled to 5000 TRB nucleotide sequences, and summary statistics were averaged over 100 downsampling iterations. The analysis kept only TRB sequences whose CDR3 regions were at least seven amino acids long. Diversity was measured with a Shannon entropy-derived clonality score and the Gini coefficient. In the repertoire networks, any two of the top 5000 CDR3 amino acid sequences were linked whenever the two sequences differed by an edit distance of one. For TRB CDR3 amino acid sequences, antigen specificity groups and MHC restriction were predicted with GLIPH2. To flag known associations with CMV, EBV, HIV or tissue antigens, CDR3 amino acid sequences were compared against VDJdb and McPAS-TCR. Pre-ART, post-ART and control groups were compared with Wilcoxon signed-rank tests and Holm-Bonferroni correction. In TCRdb, the immuneACCESS table is reduced to in-frame sequences with V and J assigned. These tables do not hold every clone; where another copy was compared, an unresolved V gene accounts for under half, and the others remain unexplained. The DNA was the basis for D and trimming; V, J and clone size are from that table. Present in this sample are fewer than 35,000 clones, around 97% of which were seen just once. Less than 3.5% of the sample rests with the top ten.

The source is a man younger than 45 with HIV. The chain joins TRBV7-2 to TRBJ2-7; D gene: possibly TRBD2, on 5 matching bases. The source material was unsorted PBMCs, sampled 6.9 years after starting antiretroviral therapy. In nucleotides, the sequence is TGTGCCAGCAGCTTCGGGGTACCCTACGAGCAGTACTTC. This yields the protein CASSFGVPYEQYF.